The 25 T cell receptor beta chains reported below all come from one sample, sequenced in a study of blood T cells in healthy people across ages. Together with a sample-barcoded 5' primer, a J-beta primer mix was included in a second PCR lasting 7 to 11 cycles. One entry per CDR3 protein results from TCRdb running MiXCR on the 5' RACE reads. This table has 800,000 or so distinct CDR3 sequences, about half appearing once. The sequencing input was blood. The receptors here all came from a man older than 75 in good health.

CDR3 sequence reads: CASSPNAGGYGTDTQYF. Written as DNA, the CDR3 is TGTGCCAGCAGCCCCAACGCAGGGGGCTATGGGACAGATACGCAGTATTTT. The V and J genes are TRBV7-3 and TRBJ2-3, with 8 nucleotides matching TRBD1. The CDR3 sequence is 17 residues long. Germline CDR1 reads SGHTA; CDR2 reads FQGTGA. J lost 3 bases, V lost 5 bases, and 13 bases had no gene match.

The chain employs TRBV20-1 and TRBJ2-3; 8 bases are shared with TRBD2. V gave up 8 bases and J gave up 1 base; unmatched junction bases: 5. The CDR3 length is 13 residues. The germline gives CDR1 DFQATT, CDR2 SNEGSKA (reference sequence). The CDR3: CSPSGSRTDTQYF. Here the CDR3 DNA reads TGCAGTCCGAGCGGGAGCCGCACAGATACGCAGTATTTT.

With respect to this clonotype: A read error may produce the germline difference seen at one junction end. The rearrangement uses TRBV6-5 and TRBJ2-7; 8 nucleotides match TRBD2. The CDR3 covers 13 residues. From germline, CDR1 is MNHEY and CDR2 SVGAGI. The DNA for the CDR3 is TGTGCCAGCGGGCTAGCTGCCGGGAGGGAGCAGAACTTC. This sequence encodes CASGLAAGREQNF.

The CDR3 reads CAISGPKGSGEMNTEAFF. The CDR3 nucleotides read TGTGCCATCAGTGGTCCGAAGGGGTCAGGCGAGATGAACACTGAAGCTTTCTTT. The chain combines TRBV10-3 with TRBJ1-1; tentative D call: TRBD1 (5 bases). Between the trimmed V and J ends, which lost 4 bases and 0 bases, there was a span of 21 bases. This CDR3 has 18 residues. In germline, CDR1 is ENHRY, CDR2 SYGVKD.

The rearrangement uses TRBV7-2 and TRBJ2-4; 8 bases map to TRBD2. J was trimmed by 0 bases and V by 8 bases; bases with no gene match: 3. The CDR3 is made up of 14 amino acids. Germline V CDR1 and CDR2: SGHTA, FQGNSA. CDR3 sequence (DNA): TGTGCCAGCGGCCTAGCGGGAGCCAAAAACATTCAGTACTTC. Translated: CASGLAGAKNIQYF.

The CDR3 coding sequence is TGCAGTGCTAGAGAAGCCCAGGGAGGGGGGCACGAGCAGTACTTC. Amino acids: CSAREAQGGGHEQYF. V gene TRBV20-1 combines with J gene TRBJ2-4; D might be TRBD2 (7 bases). Judging by the DNA end, TRBJ2-7 fits better; the J call may be wrong. This CDR3 contains 15 residues. Per germline, CDR1 DFQATT and CDR2 SNEGSKA (reference sequence).

In its sample, this clonotype was seen a few times. This CDR3 reads CASSYRVSYGYTF. In DNA, the CDR3 is TGTGCCAGCAGCTACAGGGTTAGCTATGGCTACACCTTC. The chain uses TRBV12-3 or TRBV12-4 and TRBJ1-2; weak D call: TRBD1 (6 bases). CDR3 length: 13 amino acids. Trimming took 6 bases from V and 4 from J, leaving 12 bases between them.

The gene calls are TRBV18 and TRBJ2-1, with 8 bases identical to TRBD2. CDR1 is KGHSH and CDR2 is LQKENI in the germline V gene. With V trimmed by 1 base and J by 5 bases, 10 bases remained unmatched. The CDR3 contains 17 residues. The chain's CDR3 is CASSPRITSGENNEQFF. In DNA, the CDR3 is TGTGCCAGCTCACCACGAATTACTAGCGGAGAAAACAATGAGCAGTTCTTC.

The chain carries TRBV20-1 and TRBJ2-1; D is perhaps TRBD2 (5 bases). Trimming pared 5 bases from V and 1 base from J, leaving 15 bases between. The CDR3 is 15 amino acids. Germline assignment: CDR1 DFQATT and CDR2 SNEGSKA (reference sequence). The CDR3 region has the DNA TGCAGTGCTCTGGACTCTCAACTGTCCTACAATGAGCAGTTCTTC. This codes for CSALDSQLSYNEQFF.

The chain is built from TRBV3-1 and TRBJ2-3; possibly TRBD2 for D (7 bases). The ends were cut back, 6 bases at V and 1 base at J, with 14 bases in the middle. Germline assignment: CDR1 LGHDT and CDR2 YNNKEL (reference sequence). The CDR3 loop spans 15 amino acids. CDR3 bases: TGTGCCAGCAGGGGGGCGGGAGTCCGCACAGATACGCAGTATTTT. Translated, it gives CASRGAGVRTDTQYF.

As for this clonotype: The germline gene is not matched at one end of the junction; a read error may be the cause. The chain joins TRBV12-3 or TRBV12-4 to TRBJ2-7; a weak D match, TRBD2 (5 bases). The CDR3 extends over 14 amino acids. The CDR3 nucleotides read TGTGCCTGCAGTTTCGGTGGGAGCTCCTACGAGCAGTACTTC. Its translation: CACSFGGSSYEQYF.

The V and J genes are TRBV11-1 and TRBJ2-1; the match to TRBD2 covers 10 bases. CDR1 is SGHAT, CDR2 FQDESV, per germline (reference sequence). J gave up 9 bases and V 4 bases, and 12 bases lay outside the gene matches. The CDR3 length is 16 residues. The CDR3 nucleotides are TGTGCCAGCAGCTCCAAAACTAGCGGGGTAGGAGGTGAGCAGTTCTTC. This sequence encodes CASSSKTSGVGGEQFF.

A remark on this clonotype: A much larger clonotype is one base distant, so this may be a read error. This rearrangement joins TRBV12-3 or TRBV12-4 to TRBJ2-4; D is unclear. The J call may be wrong; the DNA end is better matched by TRBJ2-7. This CDR3 is 14 amino acids long. CDR3 region: CASSSALVGYEQYF. CDR3 coding DNA: TGTGCCAGCAGTTCTGCGCTAGTAGGCTACGAGCAGTACTTC.

Details on this clonotype: A read error may explain this, as a much larger clone is one base away. The chain uses TRBV10-3 and TRBJ2-1, with 12 bases lining up with TRBD2. The end of the DNA fits TRBJ2-7 better, so the J call may be wrong. Germline V gene lookup returns CDR1 ENHRY and CDR2 SYGVKD. The CDR3 is 19 amino acids. The CDR3 DNA follows: TGTGCCATCAGTGAGGGACTAGCGGGACGTTCGAGCTCCCACAATGAGCAGTACTTC. Protein sequence: CAISEGLAGRSSSHNEQYF.

The J gene is TRBJ2-1, the V gene TRBV12-3 or TRBV12-4; TRBD2 agrees at 8 bases. V lost 6 bases, J lost 11 bases, and 15 bases stayed unmatched. The CDR3 contains 15 residues. The CDR3 loop is CASSFVRGGFRQQFF. CDR3 bases: TGTGCCAGCAGCTTCGTTCGGGGGGGCTTTAGACAGCAGTTCTTC.

The CDR3 here is CASSARGGSEKLFF. For the CDR3, the DNA is TGTGCCAGCAGCGCTCGAGGAGGGTCGGAAAAACTGTTTTTT. V usage is TRBV11-3 and J usage is TRBJ1-4; D gene ambiguous. Deletions cut 5 bases from V and 8 bases from J, with 15 bases between. Germline V lookup: CDR1 SGHNT, CDR2 YENEEA. The length of the CDR3 is 14 residues.

This clonotype appeared a few times. This sequence joins TRBV29-1 and TRBJ2-3; a weak D match, TRBD1 (5 bases). Germline values: CDR1 SQVTM, CDR2 ANQGSEA. This CDR3 has 14 residues. V was cut by 0 bases and J by 2 bases, with 9 bases left in between. CDR3: CSVEEQANTDTQYF. The CDR3, as DNA: TGCAGCGTTGAAGAACAGGCAAACACAGATACGCAGTATTTT.

The chain employs TRBV11-3 and TRBJ2-2, with TRBD1 identical over 7 bases. Germline V lookup: CDR1 SGHNT, CDR2 YENEEA. The CDR3 runs to 15 residues. The V gene end was trimmed by 3 bases and the J gene end by 0 bases; junction bases not matched to a gene: 1. The CDR3: CASSFQGANTGELFF. The CDR3 DNA is TGTGCCAGCAGCTTTCAGGGGGCGAACACCGGGGAGCTGTTTTTT.

This clonotype has just a few counts. This sequence joins TRBV7-2 and TRBJ2-7; the D gene is possibly TRBD2 (6 bases). V shed 2 bases and J shed 3 bases, with 14 bases lying between them. Germline CDR1 reads SGHTA; CDR2 reads FQGNSA. The CDR3 is made up of 15 amino acids. CDR3 sequence (DNA): TGTGCCAGCAGCTTACCGGGGGTTCTGCTCTACGAGCAGTACTTC. Translation gives CASSLPGVLLYEQYF. Full variable domain (missing parts from reference TRBV7-2 and TRBJ2-7): GAGVSQSPSNKVTEKGKDVELRCDPISGHTALYWYRQSLGQGLEFLIYFQGNSAPDKSGLPSDRFSAERTGGSVSTLTIQRTQQEDSAVYLCASSLPGVLLYEQYFGPGTRLTVT.

The chain joins TRBV2 to TRBJ2-1; D gene ambiguous. The CDR3 contains 14 residues. Germline V gene lookup returns CDR1 SNHLY and CDR2 FYNNEI. V dropped 7 bases and J dropped 1 base, with 11 bases sitting between them. As DNA, the CDR3 is TGTGCCAGCATAGTTGAGTCTTCCTACAATGAGCAGTTCTTC. Protein sequence: CASIVESSYNEQFF. Full variable domain (outside the CDR3, taken from reference TRBV2 and TRBJ2-1): EPEVTQTPSHQVTQMGQEVILRCVPISNHLYFYWYRQILGQKVEFLVSFYNNEISEKSEIFDDQFSVERPDGSNFTLKIRSTKLEDSAMYFCASIVESSYNEQFFGPGTRLTVL.

This chain uses TRBV5-1 with TRBJ1-2; 7 nucleotides align to TRBD1. With V trimmed by 3 bases and J by 6 bases, 11 bases remained unmatched. The CDR3 loop spans 15 amino acids. Germline V gene lookup returns CDR1 SGHRS and CDR2 YFSETQ. The CDR3 region has the DNA TGCGCCAGCAGCTGGGGCCGTGGGACAGAAAATGGCTACACCTTC. Translated: CASSWGRGTENGYTF.

This clonotype was seen more than once but under ten times. The chain couples TRBV7-9 to TRBJ2-3; maybe TRBD2 (5 bases). Germline lookup yields CDR1 SEHNR and CDR2 FQNEAQ (reference sequence). The length of the CDR3 is 17 residues. Trimming pared 2 bases from V and 0 bases from J, leaving 15 bases between. The CDR3 loop is CASSLIMGSLSTDTQYF. The CDR3 DNA follows: TGTGCCAGCAGCTTAATTATGGGGAGCCTTAGCACAGATACGCAGTATTTT.

The chain joins TRBV5-1 to TRBJ2-1, with TRBD2 matching over 10 bases. V lost 4 bases to trimming and J lost 5 bases; unmatched junction nucleotides: 15. From germline, CDR1 is SGHRS and CDR2 YFSETQ. The CDR3 spans 18 residues. The CDR3 reads CASSLGLALIGGDNEQFF. The CDR3 DNA reads as TGCGCCAGCAGCCTGGGACTAGCGCTTATTGGAGGGGACAATGAGCAGTTCTTC.

This clonotype has only a few counts. V and J are TRBV20-1 and TRBJ2-3; D is undetermined. The length of the CDR3 is 14 residues. The ends were cut back, 0 bases at V and 2 bases at J, with 9 bases in the middle. The germline V gene has CDR1 DFQATT and CDR2 SNEGSKA (reference sequence). The CDR3 region is CSARETEDTDTQYF. DNA for the CDR3: TGCAGTGCTAGAGAAACAGAAGACACAGATACGCAGTATTTT.

This clonotype has only a few counts. The gene calls are TRBV6-2 or TRBV6-3 and TRBJ2-1, with D possibly TRBD2 on 6 matching bases. Germline V CDR1 and CDR2: MNHEY, SVGEGT. The CDR3 covers 15 residues. Trimming took off 5 bases at V and 7 bases at J, with 18 bases between the two ends. The CDR3 spells CASSTVGLLGNEQFF. The DNA for the CDR3 is TGTGCCAGCAGTACAGTAGGACTATTGGGGAATGAGCAGTTCTTC.